These 29 T cell receptor beta chains were all obtained from the same sample, sequenced in a study of PD-L1 blockade in urothelial cancer. Method: immunoSEQ multiplex PCR; TCRdb's copy keeps in-frame clones and lacks some. The sample holds roughly 40,000 clones, about 80% seen once. Sequenced here: PBMCs, sampled around atezolizumab (anti-PD-L1) treatment. The receptors stem from a man aged 70-80 years with urothelial cancer.

This clone was recorded once. The chain joins TRBV19 to TRBJ2-1; 15 bases are a match to TRBD2. Trimming removed 5 bases from V and 0 bases from J; junction bases left unmatched: 11. CDR3 length equals 20 residues. Germline V CDR1 and CDR2: LNHDA, SQIVND (reference sequence). The CDR3 coding sequence is TGTGCCAGTAGTTCCGGGACTAGCGGGAGGATTCTCAGCTCCTACAATGAGCAGTTCTTC. Its translation: CASSSGTSGRILSSYNEQFF.

The chain recombines TRBV11-1 with TRBJ1-3, with D uncertain. The CDR3 contains 11 residues. The V and J ends lost 6 bases and 7 bases respectively, with 7 bases between them. Germline values: CDR1 SGHAT, CDR2 FQDESV (reference sequence). The CDR3 DNA sequence: TGTGCCAGCAGTCAGAGGAACACCATATATTTT. Residues: CASSQRNTIYF.

This clone was counted a single time. The CDR3 sequence is CASSFRTINTGELFF. CDR3 sequence (DNA): TGTGCCAGCAGTTTCAGGACTATAAACACCGGGGAGCTGTTTTTT. The chain has TRBV27 and TRBJ2-2; TRBD2 is a possible D gene (6 bases). Germline CDR1 is MNHEY and CDR2 is SMNVEV (reference sequence). Trimming took off 3 bases at V and 2 bases at J, with 10 bases between the two ends. The CDR3 loop spans 15 amino acids.

The V call is TRBV29-1, the J call TRBJ1-1; D ambiguous. The CDR3 length is 10 residues. The germline V gene has CDR1 SQVTM and CDR2 ANQGSEA. Trimming took off 6 bases at V and 1 base at J, with 3 bases between the two ends. The CDR3 spells CSVANTEAFF. CDR3 in DNA: TGCAGCGTGGCGAACACTGAAGCTTTCTTT.

This chain uses TRBV5-1 with TRBJ1-1; D might be TRBD1 (5 bases). Trimming took 2 bases from V and 7 from J, leaving 9 bases between them. CDR1 and CDR2 from the germline V gene are SGHRS and YFSETQ. The CDR3 has 12 residues. Here the CDR3 DNA reads TGCGCCAGCAGCTTACGGGGGGTTGAAGCTTTCTTT. This codes for CASSLRGVEAFF.

The V and J genes are TRBV9 and TRBJ2-1; the match to TRBD2 covers 11 bases. The CDR3 length is 16 residues. CDR1 and CDR2 from the germline V gene are SGDLS and YYNGEE. V trimming: 4 bases; J trimming: 8 bases; junction bases outside the gene matches: 11. The CDR3 DNA sequence: TGTGCCAGCAGCCCTATAGCGGGAGGGCCGGTTTATGAGCAGTTCTTC. Its protein is CASSPIAGGPVYEQFF. Looking up the rest from reference TRBV9 and TRBJ2-1 gives the full variable domain: DSGVTQTPKHLITATGQRVTLRCSPRSGDLSVYWYQQSLDQGLQFLIQYYNGEERAKGNILERFSAQQFPDLHSELNLSSLELGDSALYFCASSPIAGGPVYEQFFGPGTRLTVL.

This clone has more than one count but fewer than ten. The rearrangement joins TRBV7-3 to TRBJ2-5; 10 positions agree with TRBD1. The CDR3 contains 14 residues. The germline V gene encodes CDR1 SGHTA and CDR2 FQGTGA. The V segment lost 11 bases and the J segment 3 bases; nucleotides outside the gene matches: 9. The CDR3 loop is CAVHRDRGEETQYF. CDR3 sequence (DNA): TGTGCCGTCCACCGGGACAGGGGAGAAGAGACCCAGTACTTC.

The gene calls are TRBV5-5 and TRBJ2-2; D is unclear. The CDR3 totals 14 residues. Trimming cost V 0 bases and J 5 bases, with 8 bases left between them. From germline, CDR1 is SGHKS and CDR2 YYEKEE (reference sequence). Here the CDR3 DNA reads TGTGCCAGCAGCTTGGGCCCCCAGACCGGGGAGCTGTTTTTT. The encoded protein is CASSLGPQTGELFF.

V gene TRBV28 combines with J gene TRBJ1-1; D call uncertain. V was trimmed by 8 bases and J by 2 bases, leaving 9 bases between them. The CDR3 covers 12 residues. CDR1 and CDR2 from the germline V gene are MDHEN and SYDVKM. The CDR3 reads CASGLFNTEAFF. The CDR3 nucleotides read TGTGCCAGCGGACTATTCAACACTGAAGCTTTCTTT. The full variable domain, rest sourced from reference TRBV28 and TRBJ1-1, is DVKVTQSSRYLVKRTGEKVFLECVQDMDHENMFWYRQDPGLGLRLIYFSYDVKMKEKGDIPEGYSVSREKKERFSLILESASTNQTSMYLCASGLFNTEAFFGQGTRLTVV.

In its sample, this clone was seen a few times. V gene TRBV5-6 combines with J gene TRBJ2-7; D is ambiguous. This CDR3 is 12 amino acids long. The V gene's germline CDR1 is SGHDT and CDR2 YYEEEE. V was clipped by 5 bases and J by 3 bases, with 9 bases between them. CDR3 sequence reads: CASSKQIYEQYF. The DNA for the CDR3 is TGTGCCAGCAGTAAACAGATCTACGAGCAGTACTTC.

The rearrangement links TRBV29-1 to TRBJ1-2, with TRBD1 matching 7 bases. In germline, CDR1 is SQVTM, CDR2 ANQGSEA. The CDR3 totals 12 residues. The junction had 3 bases not matched to a gene; V was cut back by 5 bases and J by 3 bases. CDR3 coding DNA: TGCAGCGTTCGACAGGGATACTATGGCTACACCTTC. It codes for CSVRQGYYGYTF.

This chain connects TRBV5-8 to TRBJ2-1; 7 bases fit TRBD2. Germline lookup yields CDR1 SGHTS and CDR2 YDEGEE. The CDR3 length is 16 residues. Losses at the gene ends were 4 bases for V and 5 bases for J; bases not matched to a gene: 12. The CDR3 DNA follows: TGTGCCAGCAGCCGCCCGGGGGGACCAAGTAACAATGAGCAGTTCTTC. Its translation: CASSRPGGPSNNEQFF.

The V and J genes are TRBV19 and TRBJ2-3; 7 nucleotides match TRBD1. The CDR3 consists of 15 residues. With V trimmed by 3 bases and J by 0 bases, 3 bases remained unmatched. In germline, CDR1 is LNHDA, CDR2 SQIVND (reference sequence). CDR3 bases: TGTGCCAGTAGTATGGGGACAGCTAGCACAGATACGCAGTATTTT. This gives the protein CASSMGTASTDTQYF.

V gene TRBV11-2 combines with J gene TRBJ2-7; 15 bases are shared with TRBD2. V dropped 5 bases and J dropped 6; count of bases not matched to a gene: 5. Per germline, CDR1 SGHAT and CDR2 FQNNGV. The CDR3 has 15 residues. CDR3 sequence (DNA): TGTGCCAGCAGCATCGGACTAGCGGGAGGGGGCGAGCAGTACTTC. Translation gives CASSIGLAGGGEQYF.

The genes are TRBV4-1 and TRBJ1-2; 11 positions agree with TRBD1. With V trimmed by 1 base and J by 0 bases, 10 bases remained unmatched. The V gene's germline CDR1 is MGHRA and CDR2 YSYEKL. The CDR3 contains 19 residues. As DNA, the CDR3 is TGCGCCAGCAGCCAAGGGACCCCGGGACAGGGGGTGTCTAACTATGGCTACACCTTC. Its translation: CASSQGTPGQGVSNYGYTF.

This clone has just one count. This chain joins TRBV7-8 and TRBJ1-3, with D unclear. The CDR3 has 15 residues. V was pared by 5 bases and J by 0 bases, with 11 bases between. The V gene's germline CDR1 is SGHVS and CDR2 FQNEAQ. The CDR3 loop reads CASSPSRGSGNTIYF. DNA for the CDR3: TGTGCCAGCAGCCCTTCCCGGGGCTCTGGAAACACCATATATTTT.

The chain joins TRBV7-2 to TRBJ2-2; possibly TRBD2 for D (6 bases). Trimming cost V 1 base and J 8 bases, with 8 bases left between them. CDR3 length: 13 amino acids. Germline CDR1 is SGHTA and CDR2 is FQGNSA. DNA for the CDR3: TGTGCCAGCAGCTTAGGGCTAGCGGGGGAGCTGTTTTTT. Amino acids: CASSLGLAGELFF.

Only a few counts were recorded for this clone. J is TRBJ1-3 and V is TRBV5-5; TRBD1 matches at 10 bases. From germline, CDR1 is SGHKS and CDR2 YYEKEE (reference sequence). The CDR3 has 14 amino acids. The V and J ends lost 3 bases and 7 bases, in that order; junction bases with no gene match: 4. CDR3 sequence: CASSYDRGRNTIYF. The CDR3 nucleotides read TGTGCCAGCAGCTATGACAGGGGGCGGAACACCATATATTTT.

The V and J genes are TRBV29-1 and TRBJ1-5, with D possibly TRBD1 on 6 matching bases. There are 14 residues in the CDR3. The V and J ends lost 7 bases and 2 bases respectively, with 15 bases between them. Germline V gene sequence: CDR1 SQVTM, CDR2 ANQGSEA. The DNA for the CDR3 is TGCAGCGCTGATCTAGGGGGTGGCAATCAGCCCCAGCATTTT. It yields the protein CSADLGGGNQPQHF. Supplemented by reference TRBV29-1 and TRBJ1-5, the full variable domain reads SAVISQKPSRDICQRGTSLTIQCQVDSQVTMMFWYRQQPGQSLTLIATANQGSEATYESGFVIDKFPISRPNLTFSTLTVSNMSPEDSSIYLCSADLGGGNQPQHFGDGTRLSIL.

The chain combines TRBV4-3 with TRBJ1-3; no clear D gene. From germline, CDR1 is LGHNA and CDR2 YSLEER. The V and J ends lost 0 bases and 0 bases respectively, with 9 bases between them. The CDR3 is 16 residues long. The CDR3 loop reads CASSQDPTSSGNTIYF. In DNA, the CDR3 is TGCGCCAGCAGCCAAGACCCAACGAGCTCTGGAAACACCATATATTTT.

This chain links TRBV9 with TRBJ2-2; 7 positions agree with TRBD2. Germline assignment: CDR1 SGDLS and CDR2 YYNGEE. This CDR3 is built from 15 residues. J was trimmed by 0 bases and V by 1 base; bases with no gene match: 0. This chain's CDR3 is CASSVSGANTGELFF. CDR3 in DNA: TGTGCCAGCAGCGTAAGCGGGGCGAACACCGGGGAGCTGTTTTTT.

The chain carries TRBV4-3 and TRBJ2-7; possibly TRBD1 for D (5 bases). Germline CDR1 and CDR2: LGHNA and YSLEER. The CDR3 is made up of 15 amino acids. V was pared by 0 bases and J by 6 bases, with 15 bases between. Here the CDR3 DNA reads TGCGCCAGCAGCCAAGATAGGGTTAGACAGATCGAGCAGTACTTC. This codes for CASSQDRVRQIEQYF.

The chain joins TRBV5-4 to TRBJ2-6, with 8 nucleotides matching TRBD1. With V trimmed by 4 bases and J by 3 bases, 12 bases remained unmatched. The germline V gene has CDR1 SGHNT and CDR2 YYREEE (reference sequence). There are 18 residues in the CDR3. The CDR3 sequence: CASSPGTGSPHGANVLTF. Here the CDR3 DNA reads TGTGCCAGCAGCCCTGGGACAGGATCCCCCCATGGGGCCAACGTCCTGACTTTC.

In this sample, this clone is medium-sized. V usage is TRBV29-1 and J usage is TRBJ1-1; D uncertain. V was pared by 3 bases and J by 1 base, with 3 bases between. The CDR3 runs to 11 residues. The germline V gene has CDR1 SQVTM and CDR2 ANQGSEA. The CDR3 sequence is CSVERNTEAFF. The CDR3 DNA follows: TGCAGCGTTGAGCGGAACACTGAAGCTTTCTTT.

The rearrangement links TRBV25-1 to TRBJ1-3; 7 positions match TRBD1. V dropped 4 bases and J dropped 3; count of bases not matched to a gene: 15. The CDR3 consists of 18 residues. The germline V gene encodes CDR1 MGHDK and CDR2 SYGVNS. CDR3 DNA: TGTGCCAGCAGTGGGTCGCCCGGCCGGCCAGGGGGTGGAAACACCATATATTTT. Protein product: CASSGSPGRPGGGNTIYF.

This clone appeared a single time. The CDR3 region is CASSPFTPGAGNTIYF. For the CDR3, the DNA is TGTGCCAGCTCACCCTTTACCCCGGGAGCCGGAAACACCATATATTTT. The chain uses TRBV18 and TRBJ1-3; D is uncertain. The germline CDR1 and CDR2 sequences are KGHSH and LQKENI. This CDR3 has 16 residues. V dropped 3 bases and J dropped 4 bases, with 16 bases sitting between them.

In nucleotides, the CDR3 is TGTGCCAGCAGCTTGGCCGGGGGGGACTATAGCAATCAGCCCCAGCATTTT. Amino acids: CASSLAGGDYSNQPQHF. The chain uses TRBV5-5 and TRBJ1-5, with TRBD1 as a possible D gene (5 bases). This CDR3 region has 17 residues. CDR1 and CDR2 (germline): SGHKS, YYEKEE (reference sequence). With 0 bases removed from V and 0 bases from J, the gap between germline ends came to 13 bases.

This chain links TRBV27 with TRBJ1-1; TRBD1 is a possible D gene (5 bases). V was clipped by 8 bases and J by 11 bases, with 15 bases between them. Germline V gene data show CDR1 as MNHEY and CDR2 as SMNVEV (reference sequence). The CDR3 is 11 residues long. CDR3 in amino acids: CASALGGRAFF. The CDR3 DNA reads TGTGCCAGCGCCCTGGGGGGGAGGGCTTTCTTT.

The CDR3 DNA sequence: TGCGCCAGCAGCGTGGACGGTAATAGCAATCAGCCCCAGCATTTT. As protein: CASSVDGNSNQPQHF. The genes are TRBV5-1 and TRBJ1-5; D not resolved. The CDR3 consists of 15 residues. Per the germline V gene, CDR1 is SGHRS and CDR2 is YFSETQ. V lost 4 bases and J 0 bases, leaving 11 bases between the germline ends. The whole variable domain, filled in from reference TRBV5-1 and TRBJ1-5, reads KAGVTQTPRYLIKTRGQQVTLSCSPISGHRSVSWYQQTPGQGLQFLFEYFSETQRNKGNFPGRFSGRQFSNSRSEMNVSTLELGDSALYLCASSVDGNSNQPQHFGDGTRLSIL.